A single sample gave rise to the 25 T cell receptor beta chains below, sequenced in a study of T cell responses to AZD1222 COVID-19 vaccine. Sequencing was performed with immunoSEQ multiplex PCR; in TCRdb, only in-frame clones are kept and a portion is missing. The repertoire holds 95,000 to 150,000 clones, with around 93% as singletons. Sequenced material: peripheral blood, taken on day 0 of AZD1222 vaccination. These TCRs come from an adult in good health.

The V gene is TRBV7-3, the J gene TRBJ2-3; D possibly corresponds to TRBD2 (7 bases). CDR3 length: 17 residues. Germline CDR1 is SGHTA and CDR2 is FQGTGA. V was shortened by 4 bases and J by 1 base, with 18 bases between the two germline ends. The CDR3 spells CASSSHGGGRGTDTQYF. CDR3 sequence (DNA): TGTGCCAGCAGCTCCCATGGCGGGGGCCGAGGCACAGATACGCAGTATTTT.

This clone was seen just once. Here the CDR3 reads CASSQLASSYNEQFF. The CDR3 bases are TGTGCCAGCAGCCAGCTAGCGAGTAGCTACAATGAGCAGTTCTTC. J is TRBJ2-1 and V is TRBV3-1 (or the pseudogene TRBV3-2); D might be TRBD2 (6 bases). CDR3 size: 15 residues. Germline V lookup: CDR1 LGHDT, CDR2 YNNKEL (reference sequence). Trimming took off 3 bases at V and 3 bases at J, with 12 bases between the two ends.

The chain is built from TRBV2 and TRBJ2-2, with D maybe TRBD2 (6 bases). The CDR3 length is 13 residues. Germline-derived CDR1 and CDR2 are SNHLY and FYNNEI. V lost 6 bases and J lost 4, with 9 bases in between. The CDR3 is CASSLGGTGELFF. The DNA of the CDR3 is TGTGCCAGCAGCCTGGGAGGCACCGGGGAGCTGTTTTTT. Complete variable domain (other parts from reference TRBV2 and TRBJ2-2): EPEVTQTPSHQVTQMGQEVILRCVPISNHLYFYWYRQILGQKVEFLVSFYNNEISEKSEIFDDQFSVERPDGSNFTLKIRSTKLEDSAMYFCASSLGGTGELFFGEGSRLTVL.

This clone was counted a few times. V is TRBV5-1 and J is TRBJ2-2; 7 bases fit TRBD1. The germline V gene has CDR1 SGHRS and CDR2 YFSETQ. V shed 3 bases, J shed 4 bases, and the junction held 6 bases outside the gene matches. The CDR3 sequence is 15 residues long. CDR3 sequence: CASSSTGVVTGELFF. Here the CDR3 DNA reads TGCGCCAGCAGCTCTACAGGGGTCGTCACCGGGGAGCTGTTTTTT. The variable domain in full, with the rest retrieved from reference TRBV5-1 and TRBJ2-2, is KAGVTQTPRYLIKTRGQQVTLSCSPISGHRSVSWYQQTPGQGLQFLFEYFSETQRNKGNFPGRFSGRQFSNSRSEMNVSTLELGDSALYLCASSSTGVVTGELFFGEGSRLTVL.

The V and J genes are TRBV4-2 and TRBJ2-2; the D gene could be TRBD1 or TRBD2 (6 bases each). This CDR3 contains 16 residues. Trimming took off 2 bases at V and 4 bases at J, with 14 bases between the two ends. Germline CDR1 is LGHNA and CDR2 is YNFKEQ. CDR3 sequence: CASSQRPGGLTGELFF. As DNA, the CDR3 is TGTGCCAGCAGCCAACGGCCCGGGGGCCTCACCGGGGAGCTGTTTTTT.

The rearrangement uses TRBV6-5 and TRBJ1-2; no reliable D call. The germline V gene has CDR1 MNHEY and CDR2 SVGAGI. The V end was cut by 9 bases, the J end by 5 bases, with 19 bases between. This CDR3 comprises 14 residues. The CDR3 is CASSQSPSMYGYTF. The CDR3 DNA sequence: TGTGCCAGTTCTCAATCTCCCTCAATGTATGGCTACACCTTC.

In the case of this clone: Other nucleotide sequences from this sample produce the same CDR3. The CDR3 region is CASSLGPAYEQYF. In DNA form, the CDR3 reads TGTGCCAGCAGTCTGGGACCAGCCTACGAGCAGTACTTC. The chain joins TRBV6-5 to TRBJ2-7, with D tentatively TRBD1 or TRBD2 (5 bases each). This CDR3 spans 13 amino acids. The V gene's germline CDR1 is MNHEY and CDR2 SVGAGI. Trimming took off 5 bases at V and 2 bases at J, with 10 bases between the two ends.

The chain links TRBV6-1 to TRBJ1-5; D not certain. In germline, CDR1 is MNHNS, CDR2 SASEGT. The CDR3 runs 16 residues. Deletions cut 2 bases from V and 4 bases from J, with 15 bases between. Here the CDR3 DNA reads TGTGCCAGCAGTGAATTACGGGCCGCCGTAAATCAGCCCCAGCATTTT. It yields the protein CASSELRAAVNQPQHF.

The V and J genes are TRBV19 and TRBJ1-5, with unresolved D. V lost 3 bases, J lost 9 bases, and 12 bases lay in between. The CDR3 sequence is 13 residues long. Germline CDR1 and CDR2: LNHDA and SQIVND (reference sequence). The CDR3 spells CASSMGPTAPQHF. In DNA, the CDR3 is TGTGCCAGTAGTATGGGTCCCACCGCGCCCCAGCATTTT.

V gene TRBV28 combines with J gene TRBJ1-5; no clear D gene. Germline-derived CDR1 and CDR2 are MDHEN and SYDVKM. Trimming removed 5 bases at V and 3 bases at J, with 5 bases between. The CDR3 extends over 12 amino acids. The CDR3 nucleotides are TGTGCCAGCAGTCGAGCCAATCAGCCCCAGCATTTT. Translated: CASSRANQPQHF.

This chain connects TRBV11-1 to TRBJ2-7, with a weak D call TRBD1 (5 bases). The germline gives CDR1 SGHAT, CDR2 FQDESV (reference sequence). The CDR3 covers 13 residues. With 3 bases removed from V and 7 bases from J, the gap between germline ends came to 13 bases. CDR3 in amino acids: CASSLDAKGEQYF. The CDR3 DNA reads TGTGCCAGCAGCTTGGACGCCAAGGGGGAGCAGTACTTC.

V and J are TRBV3-1 (or the pseudogene TRBV3-2) and TRBJ2-7, with 8 positions matching TRBD1. V lost 4 bases and J lost 0; bases outside the gene matches: 5. CDR1 and CDR2 from the germline V gene are LGHDT and YNNKEL (reference sequence). The CDR3 runs to 15 residues. The chain's CDR3 is CASSPRDRSSYEQYF. For the CDR3, the DNA is TGTGCCAGCAGCCCCCGGGACAGGAGCTCCTACGAGCAGTACTTC.

The genes are TRBV2 and TRBJ2-1; D perhaps matches TRBD1 (5 bases). Germline lookup yields CDR1 SNHLY and CDR2 FYNNEI. The V end was cut by 4 bases, the J end by 7 bases, with 14 bases between. CDR3 size: 14 residues. CDR3 residues: CASSALQGINEQFF. CDR3 sequence (DNA): TGTGCCAGCAGTGCTTTGCAGGGTATTAATGAGCAGTTCTTC.

This chain joins TRBV2 and TRBJ1-1, with 7 bases fitting TRBD1. Germline values: CDR1 SNHLY, CDR2 FYNNEI. The CDR3 spans 13 residues. Trimming at V came to 8 bases and at J to 5 bases, leaving 8 bases not matched to a gene. The CDR3: CASGGQMFTEAFF. CDR3 coding DNA: TGTGCCAGCGGGGGACAGATGTTTACTGAAGCTTTCTTT.

This chain uses TRBV7-2 with TRBJ1-5; perhaps TRBD1 as D (5 bases). This CDR3 comprises 14 residues. Trimming stripped 3 bases from V and 3 bases from J, with 9 bases between. Per the germline V gene, CDR1 is SGHTA and CDR2 is FQGNSA. CDR3 loop: CASSLRGDNQPQHF. The DNA of the CDR3 is TGTGCCAGCAGCTTGAGAGGGGACAATCAGCCCCAGCATTTT.

This clone was observed a single time. The chain joins TRBV9 to TRBJ2-1, with a possible D match to TRBD2 (7 bases). With 0 bases removed from V and 2 bases from J, the gap between germline ends came to 12 bases. The CDR3 extends over 16 amino acids. Per germline, CDR1 SGDLS and CDR2 YYNGEE. CDR3 sequence reads: CASSVVGGGTYNEQFF. The DNA for the CDR3 is TGTGCCAGCAGCGTAGTGGGCGGGGGCACCTACAATGAGCAGTTCTTC.

The V gene is TRBV27, the J gene TRBJ2-1; 14 bases map to TRBD2. The trim removed 6 bases at V and 6 bases at J, leaving 4 bases unmatched. CDR1 is MNHEY and CDR2 is SMNVEV in the germline V gene (reference sequence). The CDR3 spans 15 residues. DNA of the CDR3: TGTGCCAGCAGAAGACTAGCGGGAGGGCCCAATGAGCAGTTCTTC. It encodes CASRRLAGGPNEQFF.

The chain links TRBV29-1 to TRBJ1-1; no definite D call. Germline CDR1 and CDR2: SQVTM and ANQGSEA. V was trimmed by 3 bases and J by 2 bases, leaving 13 bases between them. The CDR3 sequence is 14 residues long. In DNA, the CDR3 is TGCAGCGTTGAGACCTATCGAACCAACACTGAAGCTTTCTTT. Amino acid sequence: CSVETYRTNTEAFF.

The rearrangement links TRBV28 to TRBJ2-7; D is uncertain. V dropped 4 bases and J dropped 4 bases, with 8 bases sitting between them. In germline, CDR1 is MDHEN, CDR2 SYDVKM. The CDR3 has 12 amino acids. CDR3 protein: CASSWVLYEQYF. The DNA for the CDR3 is TGTGCCAGCAGTTGGGTTTTGTACGAGCAGTACTTC. The full variable domain, in which reference TRBV28 and TRBJ2-7 provide the parts outside the CDR3, is DVKVTQSSRYLVKRTGEKVFLECVQDMDHENMFWYRQDPGLGLRLIYFSYDVKMKEKGDIPEGYSVSREKKERFSLILESASTNQTSMYLCASSWVLYEQYFGPGTRLTVT.

The rearrangement joins TRBV27 to TRBJ1-1; tentatively, D is TRBD1 (5 bases). The CDR3 length is 17 residues. V was trimmed by 2 bases and J by 1 base, leaving 17 bases between them. From germline, CDR1 is MNHEY and CDR2 SMNVEV (reference sequence). CDR3 nucleotide sequence: TGTGCCAGCAGTTTACTCCCTCTCCAGGGCTCGAACACTGAAGCTTTCTTT. Protein sequence: CASSLLPLQGSNTEAFF.

The rearrangement uses TRBV28 and TRBJ2-7; D gene uncertain. V lost 3 bases, J lost 4 bases, and 4 bases lay in between. CDR1 and CDR2 (germline): MDHEN, SYDVKM. The CDR3 length is 11 residues. The CDR3 DNA reads TGTGCCAGCAGTTTCATATACGAGCAGTACTTC. This encodes CASSFIYEQYF. Full variable domain (rest looked up from reference TRBV28 and TRBJ2-7): DVKVTQSSRYLVKRTGEKVFLECVQDMDHENMFWYRQDPGLGLRLIYFSYDVKMKEKGDIPEGYSVSREKKERFSLILESASTNQTSMYLCASSFIYEQYFGPGTRLTVT.

The J gene is TRBJ1-6, the V gene TRBV11-2, with D unclear. With 5 bases removed from V and 1 base from J, the gap between germline ends came to 6 bases. Germline values: CDR1 SGHAT, CDR2 FQNNGV. CDR3 size: 14 residues. The CDR3 coding sequence is TGTGCCAGCAGCCGCGGGTCCTATAATTCACCCCTCCACTTT. Its translation: CASSRGSYNSPLHF. Filled out from reference TRBV11-2 and TRBJ1-6, the complete variable domain reads EAGVAQSPRYKIIEKRQSVAFWCNPISGHATLYWYQQILGQGPKLLIQFQNNGVVDDSQLPKDRFSAERLKGVDSTLKIQPAKLEDSAVYLCASSRGSYNSPLHFGNGTRLTVT.

This clone showed up just once. The J gene is TRBJ1-3, the V gene TRBV2; D is perhaps TRBD1 (5 bases). This CDR3 spans 13 amino acids. Germline values: CDR1 SNHLY, CDR2 FYNNEI. V lost 7 bases, J lost 1 base, and 8 bases lay in between. The DNA for the CDR3 is TGTGCCAGCACCTGGGGGTCTGGAAACACCATATATTTT. Its translation: CASTWGSGNTIYF.

This clone was detected once. The CDR3 loop is CASSLVEGFTEAFF. The DNA for the CDR3 is TGTGCCAGCAGCTTAGTGGAGGGGTTCACTGAAGCTTTCTTT. V gene TRBV7-9 combines with J gene TRBJ1-1; TRBD1 is a possible D gene (5 bases). CDR3 size: 14 residues. The germline V and J ends were trimmed by 1 base and 4 bases, with 10 bases remaining between them. Per the germline V gene, CDR1 is SEHNR and CDR2 is FQNEAQ (reference sequence).

The V gene is TRBV19, the J gene TRBJ2-7, with D possibly matching TRBD1 (6 bases). With 2 bases removed from V and 5 bases from J, the gap between germline ends came to 16 bases. CDR1 is LNHDA and CDR2 is SQIVND in the germline V gene (reference sequence). The CDR3 loop spans 15 amino acids. CDR3 sequence (DNA): TGTGCCAGTAGTATACCGGGACAAACGACCCACGAGCAGTACTTC. It translates to CASSIPGQTTHEQYF.